This T cell receptor beta chain was sequenced for a study of identical twins. TCRdb itself ran the 5' RACE reads through MiXCR, one entry per CDR3 protein. The table lists 300,000 to 400,000 distinct CDR3 sequences, 9% to 15% of them singletons. With 4 bases removed from V and 7 bases from J, the gap between germline ends came to 13 bases. Per germline, CDR1 SNHLY and CDR2 FYNNEI. The CDR3 runs to 13 residues. The data also belong to a second study, concerning yellow fever vaccine responses in identical twins. Per that study: Twins' vaccine T cell response reportedly gave the appearance of partial convergence and partial personalization.

Input material: CD8+ T cells sorted from blood. This chain links TRBV2 with TRBJ1-2, with D hard to call. The receptor's source is a woman in her late teens or twenties in good health. CDR3 region: CASSGRTTGGYTF. The DNA of the CDR3 is TGTGCCAGCAGTGGACGGACGACCGGTGGCTACACCTTC.